The 22 T cell receptor beta chains given below trace back to one sample, sequenced in a study of vaccination and CD4 T cells after COVID-19. Treatment in this sample: approximately nine-day PBMC culture with coronavirus spike peptide pools or control peptides (ViraFEST assay). Antigen specificity for these receptors is unknown. Sequencing of DNA taken from cultured CD4+ T cells relied on the Oncomine TCR Beta short-read assay. TCRdb re-analysed the PCR reads in MiXCR, keeping a single row per CDR3 protein. The table shows over 9,000 distinct CDR3 sequences, with 26% occurring only once. The specimen was CD4+ T cells from blood, cultured in vitro, collected after SARS-CoV-2 vaccination. The receptors shown here come from a human donor who had recovered from COVID-19.

V gene TRBV6-1 combines with J gene TRBJ1-6; 8 nucleotides agree with TRBD1. The length of the CDR3 is 15 residues. The germline V gene has CDR1 MNHNS and CDR2 SASEGT. The ends lost 7 bases at V and 8 bases at J; junction bases unmatched: 10. This CDR3 reads CASKRTGSGDSPLHF. As DNA, the CDR3 is TGTGCCAGCAAGAGGACAGGGTCAGGGGATTCACCCCTCCACTTT.

The V and J genes are TRBV28 and TRBJ1-5; D perhaps matches TRBD1 (6 bases). The CDR3 sequence is 12 residues long. Germline CDR1 MDHEN, CDR2 SYDVKM. V lost 3 bases and J 15 bases, leaving 15 bases between the germline ends. The CDR3 region has the DNA TGTGCCAGCAGTTTTGGGGGACAACAACGGCATTTT. This translates into CASSFGGQQRHF.

CDR3 sequence reads: CASSWAGGETQYF. CDR3 DNA: TGCGCCAGCAGCTGGGCAGGGGGAGAGACCCAGTACTTC. V is TRBV5-1 and J is TRBJ2-5; 7 bases are a match to TRBD1. V was pared by 3 bases and J by 4 bases, with 3 bases of the junction left unmatched. The CDR3 is 13 residues long. The V gene's germline CDR1 is SGHRS and CDR2 YFSETQ.

This clonotype came up a few times. This chain uses TRBV20-1 with TRBJ2-1, with D possibly matching TRBD2 (6 bases). CDR1 is DFQATT and CDR2 is SNEGSKA in the germline V gene (reference sequence). Trimming pared 3 bases from V and 7 bases from J, leaving 19 bases between. The CDR3 is 15 residues long. DNA for the CDR3: TGCAGTGCTAGCCATAGGGAGCGGGCGGTAAATGAGCAGTTCTTC. It yields the protein CSASHRERAVNEQFF.

The V call is TRBV9, the J call TRBJ1-5; a weak D match, TRBD1 (5 bases). V shed 2 bases and J shed 3 bases, with 15 bases lying between them. This CDR3 region has 16 residues. From germline, CDR1 is SGDLS and CDR2 YYNGEE. The DNA for the CDR3 is TGTGCCAGCAGCGTCGGTGGGGGTGGTAACAATCAGCCCCAGCATTTT. It encodes CASSVGGGGNNQPQHF.

The chain carries TRBV7-2 and TRBJ2-3, with D perhaps TRBD1 (5 bases). This CDR3 is built from 15 residues. CDR1 SGHTA and CDR2 FQGNSA come from the germline V gene. V was cut by 8 bases and J by 4 bases, with 19 bases left in between. The CDR3 nucleotides read TGTGCCAGCCACTACCAGGGTTTGGTCTCAGATACGCAGTATTTT. It translates to CASHYQGLVSDTQYF.

Only a few counts were recorded for this clonotype. The V and J genes are TRBV2 and TRBJ2-6, with a weak D call TRBD1 (5 bases). V was trimmed by 4 bases and J by 8 bases, leaving 15 bases between them. Germline assignment: CDR1 SNHLY and CDR2 FYNNEI. The CDR3 length is 15 residues. Here the CDR3 DNA reads TGTGCCAGCAGTGCCCCTGACAGAACGCCCAACGTCCTGACTTTC. Its translation: CASSAPDRTPNVLTF.

The V and J genes are TRBV9 and TRBJ1-2; D is possibly TRBD1 (6 bases). Per germline, CDR1 SGDLS and CDR2 YYNGEE. The V gene lost 3 bases and the J gene lost 7 bases, with 16 bases spanning the gap. The CDR3 covers 14 residues. This CDR3 is CASSALGGAVGYTF. In DNA form, the CDR3 reads TGTGCCAGCAGCGCGCTGGGGGGCGCGGTTGGCTACACCTTC.

This clonotype was observed a handful of times. One end of the junction is discordant with germline, which a read error may explain. J is TRBJ1-2 and V is TRBV28; no clear D gene. Germline V CDR1 and CDR2: MDHEN, SYDVKM. This CDR3 contains 13 residues. CDR3 amino acids: CASSSQTIFVCGF. The CDR3, as DNA: TGTGCCAGCAGTTCCCAGACCATTTTTGTCTGTGGTTTC.

This clonotype was detected only a few times. This chain connects TRBV19 to TRBJ2-1; TRBD2 agrees at 7 bases. The V gene end was trimmed by 1 base and the J gene end by 2 bases; junction bases not matched to a gene: 5. This CDR3 has 16 amino acids. Germline V gene data show CDR1 as LNHDA and CDR2 as SQIVND (reference sequence). The CDR3 DNA sequence: TGTGCCAGTAGTATAGGGGCCAGCGGGGCCTACAATGAGCAGTTCTTC. This gives the protein CASSIGASGAYNEQFF.

CDR3 in amino acids: CASSLGALVAGELFF. The CDR3 nucleotides are TGTGCCAGCAGCTTAGGTGCACTAGTTGCCGGGGAGCTGTTTTTT. J is TRBJ2-2 and V is TRBV7-6; tentatively, D is TRBD2 (5 bases). CDR3 length: 15 residues. V lost 1 base and J lost 6, with 12 bases in between. Looked up from germline, CDR1 is SGHVS and CDR2 is FNYEAQ. Drawing the rest from reference TRBV7-6 and TRBJ2-2, the complete variable domain is GAGVSQSPRYKVTKRGQDVALRCDPISGHVSLYWYRQALGQGPEFLTYFNYEAQQDKSGLPNDRFSAERPEGSISTLTIQRTEQRDSAMYRCASSLGALVAGELFFGEGSRLTVL.

The gene calls are TRBV19 and TRBJ1-5; D not resolved. Germline V CDR1 and CDR2: LNHDA, SQIVND (reference sequence). Between the trimmed V and J ends, which lost 6 bases and 7 bases, there was a span of 16 bases. This CDR3 is 14 amino acids long. The CDR3 coding sequence is TGTGCCAGTAGCCGGACGGTCGTGGGACAGCCCCAGCATTTT. Translated, it gives CASSRTVVGQPQHF.

The genes are TRBV6-5 and TRBJ2-4; 9 bases line up with TRBD1. This CDR3 has 15 amino acids. Germline CDR1 reads MNHEY; CDR2 reads SVGAGI. V shed 0 bases, J shed 6 bases, and the junction held 3 bases outside the gene matches. CDR3 nucleotide sequence: TGTGCCAGCAGTTACTCGGAGGGACAGGGAAACATTCAGTACTTC. Translation: CASSYSEGQGNIQYF.

This clonotype was found a few times. The chain couples TRBV19 to TRBJ2-1, with 13 bases aligning to TRBD2. The CDR3 covers 17 residues. Germline CDR1 LNHDA, CDR2 SQIVND (reference sequence). With 6 bases clipped from V and 0 bases from J, the junction kept 5 bases outside the gene matches. The chain's CDR3 is CASSTTSGRSSYNEQFF. For the CDR3, the DNA is TGTGCCAGTAGCACGACTAGCGGGAGGTCCTCCTACAATGAGCAGTTCTTC.

The V call is TRBV10-3, the J call TRBJ1-1, with 10 bases identical to TRBD1. Trimming took 7 bases from V and 2 from J; bases not matched to a gene: 7. CDR1 and CDR2 from the germline V gene are ENHRY and SYGVKD. This CDR3 spans 15 amino acids. The CDR3 region is CAITNRDRGNTEAFF. The CDR3 DNA follows: TGTGCCATCACCAACCGGGACAGGGGTAACACTGAAGCTTTCTTT.

This clonotype is medium-sized (0.01 to 0.1%). The chain carries TRBV20-1 and TRBJ1-5; weak D call: TRBD1 (5 bases). V lost 5 bases, J lost 7 bases, and 18 bases lay in between. The V gene's germline CDR1 is DFQATT and CDR2 SNEGSKA (reference sequence). The CDR3 is 14 amino acids. CDR3 in amino acids: CSAPPDTVGQPQHF. CDR3 coding DNA: TGCAGTGCTCCCCCGGACACCGTGGGACAGCCCCAGCATTTT.

The chain uses TRBV28 and TRBJ2-1; D is perhaps TRBD2 (6 bases). V was shortened by 4 bases and J by 4 bases, with 14 bases between the two germline ends. There are 15 residues in the CDR3. In germline, CDR1 is MDHEN, CDR2 SYDVKM. This chain's CDR3 is CASSSVSGQYNEQFF. Written as DNA, the CDR3 is TGTGCCAGCAGTTCCGTTAGCGGACAATACAATGAGCAGTTCTTC.

The rearrangement links TRBV7-3 to TRBJ1-6; tentatively, D is TRBD1 (6 bases). CDR1 is SGHTA and CDR2 is FQGTGA in the germline V gene. V gave up 6 bases and J gave up 10 bases, with 13 bases separating them. The CDR3 has 13 residues. CDR3 protein: CASSTGPQSPLHF. CDR3 coding DNA: TGTGCCAGCAGTACAGGGCCGCAGTCACCCCTCCACTTT. The variable domain in full, completed from reference TRBV7-3 and TRBJ1-6, reads GAGVSQTPSNKVTEKGKYVELRCDPISGHTALYWYRQSLGQGPEFLIYFQGTGAADDSGLPNDRFFAVRPEGSVSTLKIQRTERGDSAVYLCASSTGPQSPLHFGNGTRLTVT.

The gene calls are TRBV5-4 and TRBJ2-3, with 8 bases that match TRBD2. The V segment lost 4 bases and the J segment 8 bases; nucleotides outside the gene matches: 9. This CDR3 contains 14 residues. Germline V lookup: CDR1 SGHNT, CDR2 YYREEE (reference sequence). The CDR3 is CASSTSGTSRTQYF. The CDR3, as DNA: TGTGCCAGCAGCACCTCCGGGACTAGTCGTACGCAGTATTTT.

The chain joins TRBV7-2 to TRBJ2-7; D call uncertain. Trimming shortened V by 5 bases and J by 1 base, and 12 bases separated the two germline ends. The germline CDR1 and CDR2 sequences are SGHTA and FQGNSA. The CDR3 loop spans 14 amino acids. CDR3 in amino acids: CASSARSESYEQYF. CDR3 DNA sequence: TGTGCCAGCAGCGCGCGAAGTGAGTCCTACGAGCAGTACTTC.

The chain uses TRBV19 and TRBJ2-5; 11 nucleotides line up with TRBD1. V was clipped by 4 bases and J by 5 bases; unmatched bases: 6. The germline CDR1 and CDR2 sequences are LNHDA and SQIVND (reference sequence). The CDR3 is 15 residues long. In DNA, the CDR3 is TGTGCCAGTAGTACGGACAGGGGGCGCGTTGAGACCCAGTACTTC. Its translation: CASSTDRGRVETQYF.

The chain joins TRBV9 to TRBJ1-1; D remains ambiguous. Trimming removed 0 bases at V and 7 bases at J, with 13 bases between. Germline V CDR1 and CDR2: SGDLS, YYNGEE. The CDR3 loop spans 14 amino acids. The CDR3 coding sequence is TGTGCCAGCAGCGTAGTCGGAGCCCCCCGTGAAGCTTTCTTT. Translating gives CASSVVGAPREAFF.